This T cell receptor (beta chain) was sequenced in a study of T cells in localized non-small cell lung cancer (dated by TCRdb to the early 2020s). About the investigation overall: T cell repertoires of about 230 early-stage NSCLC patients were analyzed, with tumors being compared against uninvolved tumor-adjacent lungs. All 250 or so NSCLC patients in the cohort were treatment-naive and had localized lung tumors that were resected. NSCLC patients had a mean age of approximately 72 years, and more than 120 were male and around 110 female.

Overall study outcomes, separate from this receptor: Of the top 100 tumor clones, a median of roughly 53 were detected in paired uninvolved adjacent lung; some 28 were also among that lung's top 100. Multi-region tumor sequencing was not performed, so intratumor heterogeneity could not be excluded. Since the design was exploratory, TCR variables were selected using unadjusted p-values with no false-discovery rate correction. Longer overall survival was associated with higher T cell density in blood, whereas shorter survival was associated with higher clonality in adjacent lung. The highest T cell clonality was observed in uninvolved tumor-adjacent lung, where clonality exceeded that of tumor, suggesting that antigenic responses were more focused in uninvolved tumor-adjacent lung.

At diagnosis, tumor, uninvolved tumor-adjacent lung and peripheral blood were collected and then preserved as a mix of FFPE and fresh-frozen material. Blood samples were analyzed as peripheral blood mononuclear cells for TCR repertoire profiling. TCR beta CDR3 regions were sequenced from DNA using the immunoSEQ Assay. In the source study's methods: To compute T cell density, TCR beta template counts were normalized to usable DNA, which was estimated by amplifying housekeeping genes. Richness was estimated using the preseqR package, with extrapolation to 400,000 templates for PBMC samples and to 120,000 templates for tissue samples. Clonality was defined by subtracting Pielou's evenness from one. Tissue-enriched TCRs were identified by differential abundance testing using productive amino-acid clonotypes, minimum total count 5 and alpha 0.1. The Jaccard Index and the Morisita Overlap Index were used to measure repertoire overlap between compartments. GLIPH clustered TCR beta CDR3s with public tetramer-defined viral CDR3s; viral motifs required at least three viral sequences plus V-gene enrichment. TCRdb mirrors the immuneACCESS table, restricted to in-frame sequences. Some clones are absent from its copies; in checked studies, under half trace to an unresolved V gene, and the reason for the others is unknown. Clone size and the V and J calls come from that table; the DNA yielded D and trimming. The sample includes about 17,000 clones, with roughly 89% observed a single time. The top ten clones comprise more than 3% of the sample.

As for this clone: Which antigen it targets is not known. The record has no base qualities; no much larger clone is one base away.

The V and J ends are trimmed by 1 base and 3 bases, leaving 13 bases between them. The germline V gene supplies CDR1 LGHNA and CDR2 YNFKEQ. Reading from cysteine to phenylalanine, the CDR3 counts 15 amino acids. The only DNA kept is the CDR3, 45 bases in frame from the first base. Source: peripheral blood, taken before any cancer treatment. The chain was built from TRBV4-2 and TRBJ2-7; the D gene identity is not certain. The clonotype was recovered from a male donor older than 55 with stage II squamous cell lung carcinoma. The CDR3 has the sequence CASSQGGQPDYEQYF. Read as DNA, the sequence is TGTGCCAGCAGCCAAGGTGGCCAACCCGACTACGAGCAGTACTTC.